This is a list of T cell receptor beta chains from one sample in a study of CD8 T cells in ankylosing spondylitis. Using its own MiXCR run on the 5' RACE reads, TCRdb lists one record per CDR3 protein. The data show under 300,000 distinct CDR3 sequences, over 9.5% seen once. Sequencing was carried out using blood, either unsorted or a sorted T cell fraction (not recorded which). The receptors here all came from a male donor with ankylosing spondylitis or in good health (not recorded which). CDR3s include the opening cysteine and the closing phenylalanine or tryptophan. D genes are given only for firm matches. A row's size may be missing; if present it is once, few, many or a size class.

j_gene,v_gene,d_gene,abundance,CDR3aa,CDR3nt
TRBJ2-1,TRBV20-1,TRBD2,few,CSGSAGGENEQFF,TGCAGCGGATCCGCCGGGGGGGAGAATGAGCAGTTCTTC
TRBJ2-2,TRBV30,.,.,CAWARGGADTGELFF,TGTGCCTGGGCCAGGGGGGGCGCGGACACCGGGGAGCTGTTTTTT
TRBJ1-1,TRBV3-1,.,many,CASSQALGTGEAFF,TGTGCCAGCAGCCAAGCGTTGGGTACGGGTGAAGCTTTCTTT
TRBJ2-4,TRBV29-1,.,.,CSAGRENIQYF,TGCAGCGCGGGCCGCGAAAACATTCAGTACTTC
TRBJ2-2,TRBV19,TRBD1,many,CASSIDRGIGGELFF,TGTGCCAGTAGTATCGACAGGGGAATTGGCGGGGAGCTGTTTTTT
TRBJ1-1,TRBV12-3/TRBV12-4,.,many,CASSFQGPNTEAFF,TGTGCCAGCAGTTTTCAGGGCCCGAACACTGAAGCTTTCTTT
TRBJ1-3,TRBV20-1,.,.,CSAVPGMGQGGSGNTIYF,TGCAGTGCTGTACCTGGGATGGGTCAGGGAGGCTCTGGAAACACCATATATTTT
TRBJ2-1,TRBV28,TRBD2,many,CASSLLAGGPLYNEQFF,TGTGCCAGCAGTTTACTAGCGGGAGGCCCACTCTACAATGAGCAGTTCTTC
TRBJ2-7,TRBV5-1,.,many,CASRPDPAAYEQYF,TGCGCCAGCAGGCCCGACCCAGCAGCCTACGAGCAGTACTTC
TRBJ2-1,TRBV18,.,few,CASSPQVASSYNEQFF,TGTGCCAGCTCACCACAGGTAGCGAGCTCCTACAATGAGCAGTTCTTC
TRBJ1-5,TRBV3-1,.,many,CASSLSGGASNQPQHF,TGTGCCAGCAGCCTTTCGGGGGGGGCTAGCAATCAGCCCCAGCATTTT
TRBJ2-4,TRBV4-1,TRBD2,.,CASSPPGGRAERSKNIQYF,TGCGCCAGCAGCCCCCCTGGCGGGAGGGCCGAGAGGTCCAAAAACATTCAGTACTTC
TRBJ1-2,TRBV29-1,TRBD1,many,CSVVDRGVYGYTF,TGCAGCGTTGTCGACAGGGGAGTCTATGGCTACACCTTC
TRBJ1-5,TRBV30,.,.,CAWSENSNQPQHF,TGTGCCTGGAGTGAGAATAGCAATCAGCCCCAGCATTTT
TRBJ2-5,TRBV4-2,TRBD2,.,CASSQQAGGPETQYF,TGTGCCAGCAGCCAGCAGGCGGGAGGCCCAGAGACCCAGTACTTC
TRBJ2-1,TRBV5-1,.,.,CASRGADEQFF,TGCGCCAGCAGGGGGGCTGATGAGCAGTTCTTC
TRBJ1-1,TRBV29-1,.,once,CSAGGRRNTEAFF,TGCAGCGCTGGGGGCCGCCGGAACACTGAAGCTTTCTTT
TRBJ1-1,TRBV29-1,.,many,CSVGLRYTEAFF,TGCAGCGTTGGCTTGAGATACACTGAAGCTTTCTTT
TRBJ2-2,TRBV27,.,many,CASGRDAQTTSQLFF,TGTGCCAGCGGTCGGGACGCCCAGACGACCTCGCAGCTGTTTTTT
TRBJ2-5,TRBV7-9,TRBD2,.,CASSLFAGVGVGETQYF,TGTGCCAGCAGCTTGTTTGCGGGAGTAGGGGTAGGAGAGACCCAGTACTTC
TRBJ2-7,TRBV20-1,TRBD1,many,CSARGGQGPYEQYF,TGCAGTGCTAGAGGGGGACAGGGTCCCTACGAGCAGTACTTC
TRBJ2-1,TRBV25-1,.,many,CASSEYFHNEQFF,TGTGCCAGCAGTGAATATTTCCACAATGAGCAGTTCTTC
TRBJ2-1,TRBV7-9,TRBD2,many,CASTTSGSYNEQFF,TGTGCCAGCACCACTAGCGGGAGCTACAATGAGCAGTTCTTC
TRBJ1-1,TRBV10-3,.,many,CAISEADGPGAEAFF,TGTGCCATCAGTGAGGCTGACGGACCGGGGGCTGAAGCTTTCTTT
TRBJ1-2,TRBV30,TRBD1,.,CAWAGTGLYGYTF,TGTGCCTGGGCCGGGACAGGACTCTATGGCTACACCTTC
TRBJ2-3,TRBV11-2,TRBD1,many,CANSLEGQDTDTQYF,TGTGCCAACAGCTTAGAGGGACAGGACACAGATACGCAGTATTTT
TRBJ1-2,TRBV7-9,TRBD1,few,CASRNSWTGGINYGYTF,TGTGCCAGCAGGAATTCCTGGACAGGGGGCATTAACTATGGCTACACCTTC
TRBJ2-6,TRBV18,TRBD1,many,CASSQSGTAGANVLTF,TGTGCCAGCTCACAGTCGGGGACAGCTGGGGCCAACGTCCTGACTTTC
TRBJ1-1,TRBV7-9,TRBD1,.,CASSVRDSVNTEAFF,TGTGCCAGCAGCGTACGGGACAGCGTGAACACTGAAGCTTTCTTT
TRBJ2-3,TRBV7-2,TRBD2,many,CASSLDGGGGTDTQYF,TGTGCCAGCAGCTTAGACGGCGGGGGGGGAACAGATACGCAGTATTTT
TRBJ2-3,TRBV30,TRBD1,.,CAWVRGIGTDTQYF,TGTGCCTGGGTCAGGGGGATTGGTACAGATACGCAGTATTTT
TRBJ2-6,TRBV3-1,.,.,CASSQAPHVLTF,TGTGCCAGCAGCCAAGCCCCCCACGTCCTGACTTTC
TRBJ2-7,TRBV3-1,.,many,CASSQDAGESPYEQYF,TGTGCCAGCAGCCAAGATGCAGGAGAAAGTCCCTACGAGCAGTACTTC
TRBJ2-1,TRBV20-1,.,many,CSALLPRDYNEQFF,TGCAGTGCTTTACTGCCTCGGGACTACAATGAGCAGTTCTTC
TRBJ2-1,TRBV24-1,TRBD2,many,CATSDRGSSGTLNEQFF,TGTGCCACCAGTGATCGGGGATCTAGCGGGACTTTAAATGAGCAGTTCTTC
TRBJ2-3,TRBV29-1,.,many,CSEGPFSADTQYF,TGCAGCGAGGGACCATTCTCGGCAGATACGCAGTATTTT
TRBJ1-2,TRBV7-9,TRBD1,.,CASSRTGIYGYTF,TGTGCCAGCAGCCGGACAGGGATCTATGGCTACACCTTC
TRBJ2-1,TRBV12-3/TRBV12-4,.,many,CASSPFEAGVSTPYNEQFF,TGTGCCAGCAGCCCCTTTGAAGCGGGCGTTTCTACCCCGTACAATGAGCAGTTCTTC
TRBJ2-1,TRBV3-1,.,many,CASSLRRGSSYNEQFF,TGTGCCAGCAGCCTCCGTAGGGGTAGCTCCTACAATGAGCAGTTCTTC
TRBJ1-1,TRBV5-1,.,many,CASSLGGNTEAFF,TGCGCCAGCAGCTTGGGAGGGAACACTGAAGCTTTCTTT
TRBJ1-5,TRBV21-1,.,many,CASSKGRGVSNQPQHF,TGTGCCAGCAGCAAAGGGCGGGGGGTAAGCAATCAGCCCCAGCATTTT
TRBJ2-6,TRBV30,.,.,CAWSEGVRSGANVLTF,TGTGCCTGGAGTGAGGGGGTTCGCTCTGGGGCCAACGTCCTGACTTTC
TRBJ1-2,TRBV7-9,.,many,CASGVNYGYTF,TGTGCCAGCGGGGTAAACTATGGCTACACCTTC
TRBJ2-1,TRBV7-9,TRBD1,few,CASSPEDRGGEQFF,TGTGCCAGCAGCCCTGAGGACAGGGGAGGTGAGCAGTTCTTC
TRBJ1-6,TRBV20-1,.,many,CSAHTGSYNSPLHF,TGCAGTGCTCATACAGGGTCCTATAATTCACCCCTCCACTTT
TRBJ2-7,TRBV7-8,TRBD1,.,CASSLARAGDRGHEQYF,TGTGCCAGCAGCTTAGCGAGGGCCGGGGACAGGGGCCACGAGCAGTACTTC
TRBJ2-3,TRBV20-1,.,many,CSATSALNGDTQYF,TGCAGTGCTACTAGCGCTTTAAATGGGGATACGCAGTATTTT
TRBJ1-6,TRBV7-2,.,.,CASSRVGSPLHF,TGTGCCAGCAGCCGAGTTGGTTCACCCCTCCACTTT
TRBJ2-7,TRBV6-1,.,.,CASSEGKRQYF,TGTGCCAGCAGTGAGGGGAAGAGGCAGTACTTC
TRBJ1-5,TRBV6-2/TRBV6-3,.,many,CASRETRHNQPQHF,TGTGCCAGCAGGGAGACCCGTCACAATCAGCCCCAGCATTTT
TRBJ2-7,TRBV20-1,TRBD2,few,CSARGRGPREQYF,TGCAGTGCTAGGGGGAGGGGCCCCCGGGAGCAGTACTTC
TRBJ1-6,TRBV12-3/TRBV12-4,.,many,CASSFAPNSPLHF,TGTGCCAGCAGTTTTGCTCCGAATTCACCCCTCCACTTT
TRBJ1-1,TRBV12-3/TRBV12-4,TRBD1,many,CASSYPQGAGTEAFF,TGTGCCAGCAGCTATCCCCAGGGGGCCGGCACTGAAGCTTTCTTT
TRBJ1-1,TRBV4-1,.,many,CASSQDRTSINTEAFF,TGCGCCAGCAGCCAAGATCGAACATCTATAAACACTGAAGCTTTCTTT
TRBJ2-3,TRBV12-5,TRBD1,few,CASGSGQNYITDTQYF,TGTGCTAGTGGTTCGGGACAGAATTATATCACAGATACGCAGTATTTT
TRBJ2-7,TRBV5-1,.,many,CASSLYRVPGEQYF,TGCGCCAGCAGCTTGTACAGGGTCCCGGGGGAGCAGTACTTC
TRBJ2-5,TRBV7-5,.,few,CAWNSGQETQYF,TGTGCCTGGAACAGCGGCCAAGAGACCCAGTACTTC
TRBJ2-1,TRBV5-1,.,.,CASSDPSSYNEQFF,TGCGCCAGCAGCGATCCCAGCTCCTACAATGAGCAGTTCTTC
TRBJ1-5,TRBV12-3/TRBV12-4,.,many,CASSFSSYSNQPQHF,TGTGCCAGCAGTTTTAGCTCTTATAGCAATCAGCCCCAGCATTTT
TRBJ2-7,TRBV12-3/TRBV12-4,.,.,CASSLAGGSLGQYF,TGTGCCAGCAGTTTAGCGGGTGGTTCCTTAGGGCAGTACTTC